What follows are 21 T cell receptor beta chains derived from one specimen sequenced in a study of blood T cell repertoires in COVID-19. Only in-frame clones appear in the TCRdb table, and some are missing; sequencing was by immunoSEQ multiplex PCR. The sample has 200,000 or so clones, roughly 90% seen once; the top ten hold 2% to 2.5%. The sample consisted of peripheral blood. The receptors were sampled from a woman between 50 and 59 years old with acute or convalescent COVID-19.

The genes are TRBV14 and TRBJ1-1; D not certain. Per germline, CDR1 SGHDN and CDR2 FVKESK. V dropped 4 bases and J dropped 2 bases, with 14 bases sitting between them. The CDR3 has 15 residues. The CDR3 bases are TGTGCCAGCAGCCTCGAGGGTTTTCCTAACACTGAAGCTTTCTTT. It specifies CASSLEGFPNTEAFF. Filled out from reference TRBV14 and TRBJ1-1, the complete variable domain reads EAGVTQFPSHSVIEKGQTVTLRCDPISGHDNLYWYRRVMGKEIKFLLHFVKESKQDESGMPNNRFLAERTGGTYSTLKVQPAELEDSGVYFCASSLEGFPNTEAFFGQGTRLTVV.

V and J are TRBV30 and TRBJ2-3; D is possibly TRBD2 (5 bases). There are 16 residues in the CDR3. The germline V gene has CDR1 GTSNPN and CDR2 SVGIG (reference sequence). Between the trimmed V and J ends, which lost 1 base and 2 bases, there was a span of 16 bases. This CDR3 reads CAWSENWHLATDTQYF. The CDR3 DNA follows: TGTGCCTGGAGTGAAAATTGGCATCTAGCCACAGATACGCAGTATTTT.

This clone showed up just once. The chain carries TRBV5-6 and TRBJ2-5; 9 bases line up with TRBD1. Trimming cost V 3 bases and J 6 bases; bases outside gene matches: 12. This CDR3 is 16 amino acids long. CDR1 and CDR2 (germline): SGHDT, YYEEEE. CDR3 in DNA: TGTGCCAGCAGCTCTTCCGGGACAGGGAGGGGGAAGACCCAGTACTTC. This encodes CASSSSGTGRGKTQYF.

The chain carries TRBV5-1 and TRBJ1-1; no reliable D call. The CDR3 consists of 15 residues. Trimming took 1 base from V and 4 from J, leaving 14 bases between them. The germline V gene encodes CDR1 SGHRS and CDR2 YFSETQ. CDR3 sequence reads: CASSLSAELFTEAFF. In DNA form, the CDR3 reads TGCGCCAGCAGCTTGTCCGCGGAGTTGTTCACTGAAGCTTTCTTT. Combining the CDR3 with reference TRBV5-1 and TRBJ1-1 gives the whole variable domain KAGVTQTPRYLIKTRGQQVTLSCSPISGHRSVSWYQQTPGQGLQFLFEYFSETQRNKGNFPGRFSGRQFSNSRSEMNVSTLELGDSALYLCASSLSAELFTEAFFGQGTRLTVV.

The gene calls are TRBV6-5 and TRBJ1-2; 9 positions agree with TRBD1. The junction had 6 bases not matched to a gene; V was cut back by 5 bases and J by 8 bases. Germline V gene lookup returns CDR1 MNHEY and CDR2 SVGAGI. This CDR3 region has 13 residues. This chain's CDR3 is CASSLRDREGYTF. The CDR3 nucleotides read TGTGCCAGCAGTCTCCGGGACAGGGAAGGCTACACCTTC.

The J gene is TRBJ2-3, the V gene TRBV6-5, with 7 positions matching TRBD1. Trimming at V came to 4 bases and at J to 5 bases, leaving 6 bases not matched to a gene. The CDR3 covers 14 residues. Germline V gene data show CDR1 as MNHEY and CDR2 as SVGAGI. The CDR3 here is CASSSIDRVDTQYF. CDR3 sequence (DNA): TGTGCCAGCAGTTCCATCGACAGGGTAGATACGCAGTATTTT.

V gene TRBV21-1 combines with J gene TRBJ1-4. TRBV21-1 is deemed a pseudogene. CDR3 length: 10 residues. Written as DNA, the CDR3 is TGTGCCAGCAGCAAAACTTCACTGTTTTTT. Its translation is CASSKTSLFF.

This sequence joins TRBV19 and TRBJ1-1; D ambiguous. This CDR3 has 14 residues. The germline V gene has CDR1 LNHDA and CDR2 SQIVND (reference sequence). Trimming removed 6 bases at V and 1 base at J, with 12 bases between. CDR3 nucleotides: TGTGCCAGTAGCCAGGAGGCGCCGAACACTGAAGCTTTCTTT. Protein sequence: CASSQEAPNTEAFF. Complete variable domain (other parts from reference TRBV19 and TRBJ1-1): DGGITQSPKYLFRKEGQNVTLSCEQNLNHDAMYWYRQDPGQGLRLIYYSQIVNDFQKGDIAEGYSVSREKKESFPLTVTSAQKNPTAFYLCASSQEAPNTEAFFGQGTRLTVV.

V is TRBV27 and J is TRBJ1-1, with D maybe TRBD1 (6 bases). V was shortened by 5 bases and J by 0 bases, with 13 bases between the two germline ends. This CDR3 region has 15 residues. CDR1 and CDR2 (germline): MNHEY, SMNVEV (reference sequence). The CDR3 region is CASSTRTDLNTEAFF. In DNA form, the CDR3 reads TGTGCCAGCAGTACCCGGACAGACCTGAACACTGAAGCTTTCTTT.

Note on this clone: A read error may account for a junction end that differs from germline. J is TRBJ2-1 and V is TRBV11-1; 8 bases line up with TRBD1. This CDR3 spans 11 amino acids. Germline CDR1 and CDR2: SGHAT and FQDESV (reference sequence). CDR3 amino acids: CASSLVGQEIF. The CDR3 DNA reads TGTGCCAGCAGCTTAGTGGGACAGGAAATCTTC.

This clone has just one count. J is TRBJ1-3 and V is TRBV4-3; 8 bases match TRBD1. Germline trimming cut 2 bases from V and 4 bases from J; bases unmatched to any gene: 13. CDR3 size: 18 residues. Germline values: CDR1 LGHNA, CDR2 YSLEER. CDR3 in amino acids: CASSQNPPLTGVGNTIYF. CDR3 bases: TGCGCCAGCAGCCAAAACCCGCCTTTGACAGGGGTGGGAAACACCATATATTTT.

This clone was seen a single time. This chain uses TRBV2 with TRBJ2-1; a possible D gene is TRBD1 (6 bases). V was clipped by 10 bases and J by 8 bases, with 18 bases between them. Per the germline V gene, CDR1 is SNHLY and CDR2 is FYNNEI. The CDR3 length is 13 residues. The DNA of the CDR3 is TGTGCCACCCCGAGGGACATTATAGATGAGCAGTTCTTC. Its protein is CATPRDIIDEQFF.

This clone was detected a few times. CDR3 nucleotides: TGCGCCAGCAGCCCCTACCGGGACAGCTACAATGAGCAGTTCTTC. Its protein product is CASSPYRDSYNEQFF. This chain joins TRBV4-3 and TRBJ2-1; 7 positions agree with TRBD1. Germline trimming cut 4 bases from V and 3 bases from J; bases unmatched to any gene: 6. The CDR3 totals 15 residues. Germline V gives CDR1 LGHNA, CDR2 YSLEER.

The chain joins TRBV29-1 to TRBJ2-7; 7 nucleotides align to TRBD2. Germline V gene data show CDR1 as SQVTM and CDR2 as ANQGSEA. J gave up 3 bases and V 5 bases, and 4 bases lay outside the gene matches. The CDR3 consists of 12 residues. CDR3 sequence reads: CSVRPGGYEQYF. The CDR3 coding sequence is TGCAGCGTTCGTCCGGGGGGCTACGAGCAGTACTTC.

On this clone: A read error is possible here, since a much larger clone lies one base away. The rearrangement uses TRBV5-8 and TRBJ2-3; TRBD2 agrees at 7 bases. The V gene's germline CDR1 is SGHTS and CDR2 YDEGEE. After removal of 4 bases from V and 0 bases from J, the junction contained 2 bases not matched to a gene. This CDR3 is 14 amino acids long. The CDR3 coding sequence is TGTGCCAGCAGCGGGGGGGTCAGCACAGATACGCAGTATTTT. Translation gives CASSGGVSTDTQYF.

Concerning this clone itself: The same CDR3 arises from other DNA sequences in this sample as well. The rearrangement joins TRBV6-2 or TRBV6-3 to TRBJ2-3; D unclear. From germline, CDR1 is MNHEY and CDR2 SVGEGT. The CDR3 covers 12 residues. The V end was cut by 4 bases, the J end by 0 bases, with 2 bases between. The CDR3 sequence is CASSSSTDTQYF. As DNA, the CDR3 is TGTGCCAGCAGTTCAAGCACAGATACGCAGTATTTT.

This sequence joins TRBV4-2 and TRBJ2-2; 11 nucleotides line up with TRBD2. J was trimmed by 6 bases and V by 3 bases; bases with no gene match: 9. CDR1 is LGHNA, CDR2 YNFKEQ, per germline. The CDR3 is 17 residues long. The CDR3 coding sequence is TGTGCCAGCAGCCAGTTTAGCGGGGGGGCCGGGTCCGGGGAGCTGTTTTTT. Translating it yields CASSQFSGGAGSGELFF.

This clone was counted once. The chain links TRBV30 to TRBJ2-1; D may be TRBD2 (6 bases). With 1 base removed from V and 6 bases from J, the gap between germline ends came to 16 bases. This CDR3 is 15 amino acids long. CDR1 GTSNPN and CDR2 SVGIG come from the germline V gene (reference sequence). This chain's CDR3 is CAWSEGTLLFNEQFF. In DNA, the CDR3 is TGTGCCTGGAGTGAAGGGACTCTGCTGTTCAATGAGCAGTTCTTC.

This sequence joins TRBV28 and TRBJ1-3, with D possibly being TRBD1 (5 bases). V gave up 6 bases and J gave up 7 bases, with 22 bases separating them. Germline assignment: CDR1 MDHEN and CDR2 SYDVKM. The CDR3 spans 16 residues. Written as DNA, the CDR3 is TGTGCCAGCAGCATCTCTGGGGCCTCGTATTGGAACACCATATATTTT. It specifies CASSISGASYWNTIYF.

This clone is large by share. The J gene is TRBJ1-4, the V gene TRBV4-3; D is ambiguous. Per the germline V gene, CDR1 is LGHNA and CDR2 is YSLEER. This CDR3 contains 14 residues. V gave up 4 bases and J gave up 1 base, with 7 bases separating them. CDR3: CASSPHLTNEKLFF. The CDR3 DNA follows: TGCGCCAGCAGCCCCCACTTAACTAATGAAAAACTGTTTTTT.

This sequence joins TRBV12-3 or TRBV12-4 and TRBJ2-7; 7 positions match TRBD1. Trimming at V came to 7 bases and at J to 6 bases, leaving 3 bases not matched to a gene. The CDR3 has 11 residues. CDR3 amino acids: CASTSGGEQYF. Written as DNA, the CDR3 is TGTGCCAGCACCTCAGGGGGCGAGCAGTACTTC.